This is a list of T cell receptor beta chains from one sample in a study of T-cell memory formation after mild COVID-19. TCRdb recomputed calls from the 5' RACE reads with MiXCR, one row per CDR3 protein. The data hold more than 300,000 distinct CDR3 sequences, with about 13% observed a single time. The sequencing sample was made of PBMCs or a T cell subset sorted from them (not recorded which). Every receptor here comes from a man between 18 and 29 years old who had mild COVID-19 (a few samples of this study predate the infection). Cell type and time point are not known. Each CDR3 is given with its conserved first and last residue. The order of the fields is V gene, J gene, CDR3 protein.

>TRBV2|TRBJ2-1
CASSEERGHFGNEQFF
>TRBV28|TRBJ1-3
CASSLLGRGNTIYF
>TRBV4-3|TRBJ2-1
CASSLGGGGADEQFF
>TRBV12-3/TRBV12-4|TRBJ1-2
CASSSEHGYTF
>TRBV5-1|TRBJ2-5
CASSLYPGLLDGETQYF
>TRBV10-1|TRBJ1-2
CASSESPRNGYTF
>TRBV5-5|TRBJ1-6
CASSSYQSPLHF
>TRBV7-2|TRBJ2-1
CASSFALVAGQFF
>TRBV19|TRBJ1-5
CASSITGGRQPQHF
>TRBV20-1|TRBJ1-1
CSATPWDRAGSEAFF
>TRBV5-1|TRBJ2-2
CASSLGTSGTGELFF
>TRBV20-1|TRBJ2-3
CSARDVWSTDTQYF
>TRBV12-3/TRBV12-4|TRBJ2-3
CASSRAPYGNTQYF
>TRBV25-1|TRBJ2-6
CASSESAVSGANVLTF
>TRBV6-2/TRBV6-3|TRBJ2-5
CASSLRSRGSYQETQYF
>TRBV5-1|TRBJ2-7
CASSPGTASYEQYF
>TRBV5-4|TRBJ2-3
CASSKRTSGGTDTQYF
>TRBV10-2|TRBJ2-7
CASSESPTGTVNYEQYF
>TRBV6-2/TRBV6-3|TRBJ2-7
CATEQGAGYEQYF
>TRBV7-9|TRBJ2-1
CASSPHPGTSGREQFF
>TRBV7-9|TRBJ2-3
CASSPRQETGNTQYF
>TRBV20-1|TRBJ2-1
CSAWGQGWGGNEQFF
>TRBV20-1|TRBJ1-5
CSAVRGNQPQHF
>TRBV29-1|TRBJ1-1
CSAGGQKNTEAFF
>TRBV5-4|TRBJ2-1
CASSETSGGENEQFF
>TRBV11-2|TRBJ2-2
CASSLVRRRPTGELFF
>TRBV25-1|TRBJ1-1
CASSRGLNTEAFF
>TRBV29-1|TRBJ1-2
CSVVGTDDPGYTF
>TRBV6-5|TRBJ2-7
CASSYSDRVNEQYF
>TRBV12-3/TRBV12-4|TRBJ1-1
CASRPGQPEAFF
>TRBV3-1|TRBJ2-1
CASSQPGTGKGNEQFF
>TRBV9|TRBJ2-3
CASSAGQGIGDTQYF
>TRBV5-6|TRBJ2-3
CASSAPGASTDTQYF
>TRBV12-3/TRBV12-4|TRBJ2-3
CASSLLAGRTQYF
>TRBV24-1|TRBJ2-1
CATSDYSSYNEQFF
>TRBV6-5|TRBJ1-4
CASSYSGSNEKLFF
>TRBV10-3|TRBJ2-5
CAISESVAGGSTGSQETQYF
>TRBV29-1|TRBJ1-5
CSVQKTDDQPQHF
>TRBV9|TRBJ1-1
CASSVFSGTEAFF
>TRBV3-2|TRBJ2-1
CASSRDRVLAGPLYSNNEQFF
>TRBV20-1|TRBJ2-3
CSGNGVDFGTDTQYF
>TRBV4-3|TRBJ2-3
CASSQVARADTQYF
>TRBV27|TRBJ2-3
CASSYGSGDTQYF
>TRBV5-1|TRBJ2-5
CASRPMPGSQETQYF
>TRBV4-1|TRBJ2-2
CASSQVVRETGELFF
>TRBV7-8|TRBJ1-4
CASSLQGSTNEKLFF
>TRBV7-3|TRBJ2-1
CASSLWVAGPNEQFF
>TRBV19|TRBJ2-4
CASTAGIKNIQYF
>TRBV7-9|TRBJ2-2
CASPVRGGTNGELFF
>TRBV7-2|TRBJ2-4
CASSRTGQGNIQYF